This T cell receptor (beta chain) comes out of a study of identifying expanded T cells in peripheral blood. Profiled with immunoSEQ multiplex PCR; TCRdb holds only in-frame clones, not every one. The profile shows about 110,000 clones, about 88% of them singletons. This clone was seen only a few times. The CDR3 runs to 11 residues. In germline, CDR1 is LNHDA, CDR2 SQIVND (reference sequence). The ends were cut back, 3 bases at V and 6 bases at J, with 5 bases in the middle. The rearrangement uses TRBV19 and TRBJ1-2, with D tentatively TRBD1 (5 bases). This clonotype was sampled from a person aged 18 to 70 in good health. The specimen was blood. The CDR3 spells CASSMTDGYTF. In DNA form, the CDR3 reads TGTGCCAGTAGTATGACAGATGGCTACACCTTC.